This is a list of T cell receptor beta chains from one sample in a study of cytomegalovirus exposure and HLA in healthy donors. Measured with immunoSEQ multiplex PCR; TCRdb has only the in-frame clones, and not every one. Of approximately 160,000 clones listed, around nine tenths are singletons. Sequencing used PBMCs. Receptor source: a woman between 18 and 29 years old in good health and CMV-seropositive. CDR3s include the opening cysteine and the closing phenylalanine or tryptophan. The order of the fields is D gene, V gene, clone size, J gene, CDR3 protein, CDR3 DNA. The D gene is left open where the match is weak. Part of the rows lack a size; the others show once, few, many or a class for expanded clones.

>.|TRBV6-5|.|TRBJ1-2
CASSYSGVNYGYTF
TGTGCCAGCAGTTACTCCGGGGTTAACTATGGCTACACCTTC
>TRBD1|TRBV2|.|TRBJ2-2
CASLGQGGTGELFF
TGTGCCAGCCTCGGACAGGGTGGTACCGGGGAGCTGTTTTTT
>TRBD2|TRBV15|.|TRBJ2-3
CATSRRGGNTDTQYF
TGTGCCACCAGCAGACGGGGGGGGAACACAGATACGCAGTATTTT
>.|TRBV10-2|.|TRBJ1-1
CASTSGGAGTEAFF
TGCGCCAGCACGTCGGGCGGGGCAGGCACTGAAGCTTTCTTT
>.|TRBV6-1|.|TRBJ2-7
CATNQHISYEQYF
TGTGCCACAAACCAACACATCTCCTACGAGCAGTACTTC
>.|TRBV18|.|TRBJ2-7
CASSRAANYEQYF
TGTGCCAGCTCCCGAGCGGCCAACTACGAGCAGTACTTC
>TRBD2|TRBV4-2|few|TRBJ2-7
CASSQYPTTGTSGYEQYF
TGTGCCAGCAGCCAATATCCCACTACCGGGACTAGCGGCTACGAGCAGTACTTC
>TRBD1|TRBV9|once|TRBJ2-3
CASSGGQGTYTDTQYF
TGTGCCAGCAGCGGAGGACAGGGGACCTACACAGATACGCAGTATTTT
>TRBD2|TRBV7-2|few|TRBJ2-7
CASSTGLESVEQYF
TGTGCCAGCAGCACGGGACTAGAGTCTGTCGAGCAGTACTTC
>TRBD2|TRBV5-4|once|TRBJ2-5
CASSKGLAGEGETQYF
TGTGCCAGCAGCAAAGGACTAGCGGGAGAGGGGGAGACCCAGTACTTC
>TRBD1|TRBV5-1|.|TRBJ1-2
CASSLMQGAGGYTF
TGCGCCAGCAGCTTGATGCAGGGGGCGGGTGGCTACACCTTC
>.|TRBV28|.|TRBJ2-5
CASQQGWSETQYF
TGTGCCAGCCAACAGGGATGGTCGGAGACCCAGTACTTC
>.|TRBV28|once|TRBJ2-5
CASSIGVQETQYF
TGTGCCAGCAGTATCGGGGTACAAGAGACCCAGTACTTC
>TRBD1|TRBV28|.|TRBJ2-1
CASSNPGQGAHEQFF
TGTGCCAGCAGTAATCCGGGACAGGGGGCGCATGAGCAGTTCTTC
>.|TRBV10-3|.|TRBJ2-7
CAISEEQGPYEQYF
TGTGCCATCAGTGAAGAACAGGGTCCCTACGAGCAGTACTTC
>TRBD1|TRBV4-2|.|TRBJ1-1
CASSQDLDRGRVFDTEAFF
TGTGCCAGCAGCCAAGATCTGGACAGGGGGCGCGTTTTTGACACTGAAGCTTTCTTT
>.|TRBV6-1|.|TRBJ1-3
CASSELGGVGNTIYF
TGTGCCAGCAGTGAACTGGGGGGAGTTGGGAACACCATATATTTT
>.|TRBV19|.|TRBJ2-2
CASMGELGELFF
TGTGCCAGTATGGGCGAATTGGGGGAGCTGTTTTTT
>TRBD2|TRBV10-1|.|TRBJ2-3
CASSDRGGTTDTQYF
TGCGCCAGCAGTGATCGGGGGGGAACCACAGATACGCAGTATTTT
>TRBD2|TRBV6-4|.|TRBJ2-1
CASSEWASGRWSYNEQFF
TGTGCCAGCAGCGAGTGGGCTAGCGGGAGGTGGTCCTACAATGAGCAGTTCTTC
>.|TRBV4-2|.|TRBJ2-7
CASSQGSLALSYEQYF
TGTGCCAGCAGCCAAGGGAGCTTAGCGCTTAGCTACGAGCAGTACTTC
>.|TRBV7-2|.|TRBJ2-5
CASSWGRQETQYF
TGTGCCAGCAGCTGGGGGCGACAAGAGACCCAGTACTTC
>.|TRBV18|.|TRBJ2-6
CASSQVLGSSGANVLTF
TGTGCCAGCTCACAAGTTCTGGGGAGTTCTGGGGCCAACGTCCTGACTTTC